These 9 T cell receptor beta chains share one sample of origin, sequenced in a study of cytomegalovirus exposure and HLA in healthy donors (dated by TCRdb to the late 2010s). The method behind the library was the immunoSEQ multiplex PCR assay. The multiplex PCR relied on a mix of 60 forward primers for TCR Vbeta segments and 13 reverse primers for TCR Jbeta segments. TCRdb mirrors the immuneACCESS table, restricted to in-frame sequences. Some clones are absent from its copies; in checked studies, under half trace to an unresolved V gene, and the reason for the others is unknown. The sample records roughly 200,000 clones, more than 65% of which are singletons. Together, the top ten hold approximately 1.8% of the sample. Input material: PBMCs. The source of these receptors is a woman in her twenties or thirties in good health and CMV-seronegative.

The rearrangement uses TRBV5-1 and TRBJ1-1, with D hard to call. Germline CDR1 is SGHRS and CDR2 is YFSETQ. Trimming pared 1 base from V and 0 bases from J, leaving 7 bases between. The CDR3 extends over 14 amino acids. CDR3 sequence reads: CASSLLQVNTEAFF. In DNA form, the CDR3 reads TGCGCCAGCAGCTTGCTTCAGGTGAACACTGAAGCTTTCTTT.

This chain's CDR3 is CASSWDPGQGNGYTF. The CDR3, as DNA: TGTGCCAGCAGCTGGGACCCGGGGCAGGGGAATGGCTACACCTTC. The chain uses TRBV5-5 and TRBJ1-2, with a weak D call TRBD1 (6 bases). The CDR3 length is 15 residues. Trimming removed 3 bases from V and 6 bases from J, with 18 bases in between. CDR1 and CDR2 from the germline V gene are SGHKS and YYEKEE (reference sequence).

The CDR3 DNA sequence: TGTGCCAGTAGTCCTCCCCCGACAGGGACCTATGGCTACACCTTC. Protein: CASSPPPTGTYGYTF. The chain uses TRBV19 and TRBJ1-2; TRBD1 aligns across 7 bases. V was clipped by 5 bases and J by 4 bases; unmatched bases: 10. The CDR3 covers 15 residues. Germline values: CDR1 LNHDA, CDR2 SQIVND (reference sequence).

This chain uses TRBV5-7 with TRBJ2-3, with 8 positions matching TRBD2. TRBV5-7 is marked as an open reading frame, function uncertain. J was trimmed by 0 bases and V by 10 bases; bases with no gene match: 4. This CDR3 has 13 residues. The CDR3 DNA sequence: TGTGCCGGATCTAGCGGGAGCACAGATACGCAGTATTTT. As protein: CAGSSGSTDTQYF.

The chain links TRBV5-4 to TRBJ2-3; 10 bases line up with TRBD2. The germline CDR1 and CDR2 sequences are SGHNT and YYREEE (reference sequence). J was trimmed by 0 bases and V by 4 bases; bases with no gene match: 14. The CDR3 runs 19 residues. CDR3 bases: TGTGCCAGCAGCCCTCTCCTTACCGGGACTAGCGAAAGCACAGATACGCAGTATTTT. Translating gives CASSPLLTGTSESTDTQYF.

A word on this clone: The limits of the CDR3 on the DNA are not certain, so only TCRdb's listed CDR3 is given. The chain couples TRBV7-8 to TRBJ2-1; the table's D call, TRBD2, has no DNA check behind it. Termini included, the CDR3 measures 16 amino acids. Per germline, CDR1 SGHVS and CDR2 FQNEAQ. CDR3 in amino acids: CASSSSDVAGENEQFF.

This chain connects TRBV7-8 to TRBJ1-1, with a possible D match to TRBD1 (5 bases). Trimming stripped 0 bases from V and 4 bases from J, with 12 bases between. The CDR3 is 15 amino acids. The germline gives CDR1 SGHVS, CDR2 FQNEAQ. The CDR3 nucleotides read TGTGCCAGCAGCTTAGCGTTGAGGGGAGGCACTGAAGCTTTCTTT. Its translation: CASSLALRGGTEAFF. Full variable domain (remainder filled in from reference TRBV7-8 and TRBJ1-1): GAGVSQSPRYKVAKRGQDVALRCDPISGHVSLFWYQQALGQGPEFLTYFQNEAQLDKSGLPSDRFFAERPEGSVSTLKIQRTQQEDSAVYLCASSLALRGGTEAFFGQGTRLTVV.

This chain connects TRBV4-1 to TRBJ2-5; 9 bases are shared with TRBD2. The CDR3 covers 17 residues. With V trimmed by 0 bases and J by 2 bases, 7 bases remained unmatched. Germline CDR1 MGHRA, CDR2 YSYEKL. The CDR3 is CASSQDILAGRQETQYF. CDR3 in DNA: TGCGCCAGCAGCCAAGATATCCTAGCGGGGAGACAAGAGACCCAGTACTTC.

The rearrangement links TRBV19 to TRBJ1-2; 10 bases fit TRBD1. The CDR3 is 17 amino acids. Germline lookup yields CDR1 LNHDA and CDR2 SQIVND (reference sequence). With 0 bases clipped from V and 2 bases from J, the junction kept 6 bases outside the gene matches. This CDR3 reads CASSIDWTGGTNYGYTF. CDR3 bases: TGTGCCAGTAGTATAGACTGGACAGGGGGAACCAACTATGGCTACACCTTC.